This entry lists 20 T cell receptor beta chains sequenced from one sample in a study of OX40 agonist ivuxolimab in advanced cancers. Method: immunoSEQ multiplex PCR; TCRdb's copy keeps in-frame clones and lacks some. The sample carries about 67,000 clones, about 89% recorded once. The sequenced sample was CD4+ or CD8+ T cells sorted from blood, obtained in a trial of the OX40 agonist ivuxolimab. The source is an adult with an advanced solid tumor such as melanoma, head and neck, liver or kidney cancer.

The chain carries TRBV5-6 and TRBJ2-7; 7 positions match TRBD1. With V trimmed by 2 bases and J by 5 bases, 4 bases remained unmatched. CDR1 and CDR2 (germline): SGHDT, YYEEEE. CDR3 length equals 13 residues. CDR3 in DNA: TGTGCCAGCAGCTTAAGTAGGGGGCACGAGCAGTACTTC. It translates to CASSLSRGHEQYF.

V and J are TRBV7-2 and TRBJ2-7; D ambiguous. This CDR3 is built from 14 residues. Germline V gene lookup returns CDR1 SGHTA and CDR2 FQGNSA. Trimming stripped 5 bases from V and 1 base from J, with 12 bases between. The CDR3 loop reads CASSPFDGSYEQYF. In nucleotides, the CDR3 is TGTGCCAGCAGCCCTTTCGACGGTTCCTACGAGCAGTACTTC.

The rearrangement joins TRBV5-6 to TRBJ2-7; TRBD2 matches at 10 bases. CDR1 SGHDT and CDR2 YYEEEE come from the germline V gene. V dropped 4 bases and J dropped 0; count of bases not matched to a gene: 4. This CDR3 contains 15 residues. CDR3 residues: CASSRGLATSYEQYF. Here the CDR3 DNA reads TGTGCCAGCAGCAGGGGACTAGCGACCTCCTACGAGCAGTACTTC.

The rearrangement uses TRBV19 and TRBJ1-1; a possible D gene is TRBD1 (5 bases). The germline CDR1 and CDR2 sequences are LNHDA and SQIVND (reference sequence). Trimming took 5 bases from V and 5 from J, leaving 15 bases between them. This CDR3 region has 14 residues. DNA for the CDR3: TGTGCCAGTAGTCCTCTGGGGGTTCGGACTGAAGCTTTCTTT. Amino acid sequence: CASSPLGVRTEAFF.

This clone has just one count. Within the sample, other DNA sequences also encode this same CDR3. The V gene is TRBV6-5, the J gene TRBJ1-4; no reliable D call. Trimming cost V 3 bases and J 7 bases, with 6 bases left between them. The CDR3 contains 12 residues. Germline assignment: CDR1 MNHEY and CDR2 SVGAGI. The CDR3 sequence is CASSYEGEKLFF. The CDR3, as DNA: TGTGCCAGCAGTTATGAGGGTGAAAAACTGTTTTTT.

The chain is built from TRBV7-6 and TRBJ2-7; maybe TRBD1 (6 bases). Trimming cost V 5 bases and J 4 bases, with 12 bases left between them. Germline CDR1 and CDR2: SGHVS and FNYEAQ. This CDR3 is 13 amino acids long. The CDR3 loop reads CASSKTGPYEQYF. The CDR3 nucleotides read TGTGCCAGCAGCAAAACAGGGCCTTACGAGCAGTACTTC. Drawing the rest from reference TRBV7-6 and TRBJ2-7, the complete variable domain is GAGVSQSPRYKVTKRGQDVALRCDPISGHVSLYWYRQALGQGPEFLTYFNYEAQQDKSGLPNDRFSAERPEGSISTLTIQRTEQRDSAMYRCASSKTGPYEQYFGPGTRLTVT.

V usage is TRBV19 and J usage is TRBJ2-5, with D perhaps TRBD2 (7 bases). CDR3 length: 15 residues. V was pared by 2 bases and J by 4 bases, with 14 bases between. Germline CDR1 reads LNHDA; CDR2 reads SQIVND (reference sequence). CDR3 amino acids: CASSIRAGEGETQYF. The CDR3 DNA reads as TGTGCCAGTAGTATACGCGCAGGGGAGGGAGAGACCCAGTACTTC. The full variable domain, rest sourced from reference TRBV19 and TRBJ2-5, is DGGITQSPKYLFRKEGQNVTLSCEQNLNHDAMYWYRQDPGQGLRLIYYSQIVNDFQKGDIAEGYSVSREKKESFPLTVTSAQKNPTAFYLCASSIRAGEGETQYFGPGTRLLVL.

The rearrangement uses TRBV7-9 and TRBJ2-6; a weak D match, TRBD2 (5 bases). The V end lost 4 bases, the J end lost 0 bases, and 10 bases lay between the germline ends. CDR1 is SEHNR, CDR2 FQNEAQ, per germline (reference sequence). The CDR3 consists of 16 residues. The CDR3 is CASSSSGYSGANVLTF. For the CDR3, the DNA is TGTGCCAGCAGCTCCTCGGGGTACTCTGGGGCCAACGTCCTGACTTTC.

The chain couples TRBV15 to TRBJ2-1; D is ambiguous. The CDR3 consists of 15 residues. The V end lost 0 bases, the J end lost 0 bases, and 6 bases lay between the germline ends. Looked up from germline, CDR1 is LNHNV and CDR2 is YYDKDF (reference sequence). CDR3 DNA: TGTGCCACCAGCAGAGATCTGCTCTCCTACAATGAGCAGTTCTTC. It is translated as CATSRDLLSYNEQFF.

J is TRBJ2-3 and V is TRBV7-9; 9 bases are shared with TRBD1. The CDR3 is made up of 17 amino acids. Germline lookup yields CDR1 SEHNR and CDR2 FQNEAQ (reference sequence). The ends lost 5 bases at V and 0 bases at J; junction bases unmatched: 9. The CDR3 here is CASSPSRTGASTDTQYF. In nucleotides, the CDR3 is TGTGCCAGCAGCCCTAGTCGGACAGGGGCTAGCACAGATACGCAGTATTTT.

The chain uses TRBV6-5 and TRBJ2-7, with 7 bases identical to TRBD2. Looked up from germline, CDR1 is MNHEY and CDR2 is SVGAGI. There are 12 residues in the CDR3. With 6 bases clipped from V and 10 bases from J, the junction kept 9 bases outside the gene matches. The CDR3 DNA reads TGTGCCAGCAGCTCGGCCGAGCGGGAACAGTACTTC. It translates to CASSSAEREQYF.

This clone was observed a single time. The chain couples TRBV11-3 to TRBJ2-7; maybe TRBD1 (7 bases). Trimming shortened V by 1 base and J by 3 bases, and 16 bases separated the two germline ends. Per germline, CDR1 SGHNT and CDR2 YENEEA. This CDR3 is 16 amino acids long. For the CDR3, the DNA is TGTGCCAGCAGCTTAGCGACAGGGCGGGGATACTACGAGCAGTACTTC. Residues: CASSLATGRGYYEQYF.

This clone was detected once. V is TRBV19 and J is TRBJ1-4; maybe TRBD1 (5 bases). This CDR3 comprises 15 residues. Looked up from germline, CDR1 is LNHDA and CDR2 is SQIVND (reference sequence). V was trimmed by 6 bases and J by 8 bases, leaving 19 bases between them. Written as DNA, the CDR3 is TGTGCCAGTAGCGCCAGGGACTCTTACGGAGAAAAACTGTTTTTT. Its translation is CASSARDSYGEKLFF.

The V call is TRBV30, the J call TRBJ1-1, with a weak D call TRBD1 (5 bases). The germline CDR1 and CDR2 sequences are GTSNPN and SVGIG (reference sequence). The CDR3 length is 15 residues. The V end lost 2 bases, the J end lost 0 bases, and 13 bases lay between the germline ends. The CDR3 nucleotides are TGTGCCTGGAGTAACCGCGGGGCCGTGAACACTGAAGCTTTCTTT. It encodes CAWSNRGAVNTEAFF.

The rearrangement uses TRBV19 and TRBJ2-7; D uncertain. Germline CDR1 LNHDA, CDR2 SQIVND (reference sequence). The CDR3 runs 11 residues. Trimming removed 4 bases from V and 4 bases from J, with 5 bases in between. The CDR3 region is CASSSGYEQYF. The CDR3, as DNA: TGTGCCAGTAGTAGTGGGTACGAGCAGTACTTC.

The chain couples TRBV2 to TRBJ2-3; maybe TRBD2 (5 bases). Germline values: CDR1 SNHLY, CDR2 FYNNEI. Deletions cut 8 bases from V and 6 bases from J, with 12 bases between. This CDR3 contains 12 residues. The DNA of the CDR3 is TGTGCCAGCGGGCCAATAGCGGATACGCAGTATTTT. Its translation: CASGPIADTQYF.

The chain recombines TRBV12-5 with TRBJ2-5; TRBD2 is a possible D gene (5 bases). Between the trimmed V and J ends, which lost 4 bases and 2 bases, there was a span of 20 bases. CDR3 size: 17 residues. Per the germline V gene, CDR1 is LGHNT and CDR2 is FRNRAP. The CDR3 DNA reads TGTGCTAGTGGTTCAACCCACACCGGGAACGCACAAGAGACCCAGTACTTC. It yields the protein CASGSTHTGNAQETQYF.

The genes are TRBV19 and TRBJ1-2; maybe TRBD1 (5 bases). Germline values: CDR1 LNHDA, CDR2 SQIVND (reference sequence). The CDR3 contains 14 residues. V dropped 6 bases and J dropped 0 bases, with 11 bases sitting between them. In DNA, the CDR3 is TGTGCCAGTAGCAGACAGTCCACTAACTATGGCTACACCTTC. Protein: CASSRQSTNYGYTF.

The chain recombines TRBV14 with TRBJ2-7; D is unclear. Germline V gene lookup returns CDR1 SGHDN and CDR2 FVKESK. The CDR3 has 15 residues. V lost 0 bases to trimming and J lost 3 bases, with 12 bases between them. The CDR3 sequence is CASSQDSVTYYEQYF. The CDR3 DNA reads TGTGCCAGCAGCCAAGATTCGGTCACCTACTACGAGCAGTACTTC.

This rearrangement joins TRBV30 to TRBJ2-1; the D is unclear. From germline, CDR1 is GTSNPN and CDR2 SVGIG (reference sequence). The V and J ends lost 3 bases and 5 bases respectively, with 5 bases between them. The CDR3 consists of 11 residues. In DNA, the CDR3 is TGTGCCTGGAGCAGAGACAATGAGCAGTTCTTC. Its protein product is CAWSRDNEQFF.